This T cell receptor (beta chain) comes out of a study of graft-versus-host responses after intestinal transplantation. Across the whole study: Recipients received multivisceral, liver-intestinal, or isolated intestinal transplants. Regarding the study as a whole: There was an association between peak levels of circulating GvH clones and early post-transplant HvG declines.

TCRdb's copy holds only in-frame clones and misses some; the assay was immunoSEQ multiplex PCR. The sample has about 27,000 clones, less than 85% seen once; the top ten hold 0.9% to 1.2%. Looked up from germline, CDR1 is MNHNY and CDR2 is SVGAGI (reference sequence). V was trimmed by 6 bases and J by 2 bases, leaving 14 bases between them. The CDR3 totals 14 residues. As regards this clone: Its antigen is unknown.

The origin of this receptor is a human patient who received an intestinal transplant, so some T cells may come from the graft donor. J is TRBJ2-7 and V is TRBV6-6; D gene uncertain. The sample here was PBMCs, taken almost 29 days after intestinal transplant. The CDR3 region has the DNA TGTGCCAGCAGGCCCCCAGGTTTCACCTACGAGCAGTACTTC. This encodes CASRPPGFTYEQYF.